This TCR beta chain emerged from a study of T cell repertoires in cytomegalovirus infection. The CDR3 is 15 residues long. V lost 4 bases, J lost 6 bases, and 8 bases stayed unmatched. Germline V gene sequence: CDR1 MGHRA, CDR2 YSYEKL. Turning to this clonotype: Its target is unknown.

Study-wide findings and caveats: Based on cumulative public TCR beta family frequency, carriers of CMV plus the relevant HLA were identified.

From the reads, TCRdb called clonotypes with MiXCR, one entry per CDR3 protein. This table holds about 830,000 distinct CDR3 sequences, over 25% found once. The specimen was cultured CD8+ T cells from PBMCs, collected from culture after CMV antigen stimulation. The sequence was obtained from a human donor in good health (CMV status not recorded). Some clones in this sample may be carry-over from other donors' samples. The rearrangement links TRBV4-1 to TRBJ2-3; 9 bases align to TRBD2. CDR3 nucleotides: TGCGCCAGCAGCCCTAAAGGCGGGGGGGCGGATACGCAGTATTTT. It codes for CASSPKGGGADTQYF.